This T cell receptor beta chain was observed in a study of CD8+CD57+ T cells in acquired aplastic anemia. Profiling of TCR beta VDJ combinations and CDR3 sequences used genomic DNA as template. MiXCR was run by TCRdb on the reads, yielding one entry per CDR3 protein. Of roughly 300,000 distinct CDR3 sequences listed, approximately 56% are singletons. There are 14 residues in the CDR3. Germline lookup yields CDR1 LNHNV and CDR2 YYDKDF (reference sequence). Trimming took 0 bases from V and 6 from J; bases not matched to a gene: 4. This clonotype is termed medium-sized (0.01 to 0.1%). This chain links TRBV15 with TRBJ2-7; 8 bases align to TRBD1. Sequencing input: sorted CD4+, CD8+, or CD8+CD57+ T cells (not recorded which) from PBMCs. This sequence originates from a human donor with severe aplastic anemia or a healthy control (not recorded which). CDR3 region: CATSRETGAAEQYF. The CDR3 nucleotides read TGTGCCACCAGCAGAGAGACAGGGGCAGCCGAGCAGTACTTC.